This T cell receptor (beta chain) derives from a study of cytomegalovirus exposure and HLA in healthy donors (dated by TCRdb to 2017 to 2019). With respect to the entire study: According to an earlier analysis of 587 of the donors, about 179 million T cells yielded roughly 110 million unique TCR beta sequences and around 280 Gb of sequence data. About 280 gigabases of sequencing data and 70 million to 100 million unique TCR sequences were included in an early release covering several hundred HLA-typed donors. Of the roughly 410 genotyped donors, 81% were placed in the genetic ancestry cluster associated with self-reported Caucasian donors. The study aimed to test whether signatures of past pathogen exposure could be identified by cataloging public T cell receptors. The study profiled the T cell repertoires of hundreds of subjects by immunosequencing and related them to cytomegalovirus serostatus. Besides the first cohort of roughly 660 subjects, a separate validation cohort made up of 120 or so different subjects was used. The study combined high-throughput TCR immunosequencing, statistical association of individual TCRs with disease status, and machine learning to predict cytomegalovirus infection status. To study patterns of TCR occurrence, a later analysis re-analyzed previously published TCR beta repertoires from 666 donors and added high-resolution HLA genotyping. In the later analysis, no new phenotypic data were used to find candidate immune exposures; instead, reliance was placed on TCR beta sequences and their occurrence across donors. To decide whether each TCR beta V gene segment behaved as functional or pseudogenic, an earlier analysis of fewer than 750 of the donors relied on high-throughput TCR beta sequencing. Donor age, sex, ethnicity and CMV serostatus were compiled together with the repertoire data. A later genetic analysis took genome-wide SNP genotypes for about 60% of the roughly 670 donors and used that subset as a discovery cohort. Every discovery cohort repertoire had been produced on one sequencing platform. HLA typing included class I and class II loci at four-digit resolution. Typing coverage differed by locus: A, B, C, DRB1 and DQB1 were typed in about 629-640 donors, DQA1 in 500 to 550, DPA1 in over 600, and DPB1 in 472. Roughly 5 DR-DQ haplotypes were treated as single units for association and clustering because of strong linkage in the cohort. On average, roughly 240,000 unique TCR beta nucleotide sequences were sequenced per donor among a few hundred genotyped donors of the cohort, with roughly 18% of those sequences being non-productive. On the study overall, not on this receptor specifically: Because HLA typing was unavailable for some donors at each locus, only the typed subset was used in association tests. The presence/absence analyses assumed that sequencing depth was roughly uniform across donors, and that assumption may not be true. In a later analysis, most CMV-associated TCR beta chains were found to appear HLA-restricted, with HLA associations seemingly driven largely by CMV exposure. According to the authors, the approach could potentially be generalized to other disease states and immunological phenotypes. Cytomegalovirus status was reported to be diagnosed by the classifier with high specificity and sensitivity in both the original and validation cohorts. In vitro tests confirmed that a few of the cytomegalovirus-associated TCR beta chains recognize cytomegalovirus antigens. Because counts were too low, roughly 16 rarely observed V segments, including chromosome 9 orphons, were left out of the earlier analysis of 587 of the donors. In this cohort, only TCR beta chains were sequenced, and detectable features were limited by the absence of alpha or paired-chain data. In a later genetic analysis, a missense DCLRE1C variant was associated with V-gene and J-gene trimming of TCR beta chains, and the association was replicated in an independent cohort. According to a later analysis, parvovirus B19, influenza, CMV and Epstein-Barr virus appeared linked to several top co-occurrence clusters. A later analysis found that HLA-associated TCR beta chains were more clonally expanded and had lower generation probabilities than equally common non-associated chains. For the cohort, immune exposure information was limited to CMV serostatus. When HLA alleles, especially DR and DQ, strongly co-occurred, attributing TCR associations to individual alleles was difficult. In the study, around 160 TCR beta chains were listed as associated with cytomegalovirus. In a later analysis, 16,951 TCR beta sequences were associated with specific HLA alleles at a false discovery rate of 0.05. According to a later genetic analysis, donors in an Asian-associated ancestry cluster had fewer N-insertions in productive TCRs than the approximately 710-donor mean. Some IMGT-functional V segments, including TRBV6-2 and TRBV6-3, could not be told apart with the 87-base-pair reads, so those segments were excluded. In an earlier analysis of some 500 of the donors, most TCR beta V segments were observed in productive rearrangements about 87% or about 30% of the time, broadly matching IMGT annotations. Most TCR sequences were observed very rarely across donors, whereas some public TCRs were present in many individuals. The sequencing pipeline was judged likely to have produced a cluster of highly shared sequence variants as a technical artifact. A later analysis found that TCR association rates varied across HLA loci, with DRB1 alleles showing the most associated TCRs and HLA-C alleles the fewest. A further reported finding was that TCR beta sequences accurately predicted the HLA-A and HLA-B alleles for most subjects in the first cohort. Correlated functional status among segregating V segments might be attributable to linkage disequilibrium, but an unknown experimental factor could not be ruled out.

With respect to this clone: Its antigen specificity is not known.

The cohort comprised under 700 healthy bone marrow donors. At the time of sampling, all cohort members were nominally healthy, though unrecorded immune exposures were likely present. The donor was CMV seronegative and was included in the group of a few hundred seronegative cohort members. Every donor gave a peripheral blood sample, and the peripheral blood mononuclear cells from that sample were used for TCR beta sequencing. Genomic DNA extraction from the blood cell samples was performed with the Qiagen DNeasy Blood Extraction Kit. There are 15 amino acids in the CDR3, from cysteine to phenylalanine inclusive. The sequence is cut down to CDR3 DNA, 45 bases in frame from base 1. V loses 7 bases at its end and J loses 4 bases; junction bases beyond the gene matches: 10. CDR1 is given as MNHNS and CDR2 as SASEGT, both from the germline V gene. Library prep was done by the immunoSEQ multiplex PCR assay. The multiplex PCR relied on a mix of 60 forward primers for TCR Vbeta segments and 13 reverse primers for TCR Jbeta segments. Amplification of the CDR3 region of rearranged TCR beta genes was performed with a multiplex PCR assay on genomic DNA. On the Illumina HiSeq System, the amplified TCR beta libraries were sequenced as 87-base-pair reads. On the authors' methods: A later analysis counted tens of millions of unique TCR beta chains across the 550 to 700 repertoires, and 9 million to 14 million of these chains were shared by at least two donors. To remove PCR and sequencing errors, raw reads were error-corrected and collapsed into unique sequences using a nearest-neighbor algorithm that merged closely related sequences. Alignment of CDR3 sequences to IMGT reference sequences was used to assign V, D and J gene segments. For a sequence to be retained, a match of at least six nucleotides to both a V gene segment and a J gene segment was required. Rearrangements were classified as productive when the CDR3 lacked stop codons and remained in frame with V and J, and all other rearrangements were classified as non-productive. CDR3 was defined by IMGT convention, running from the second conserved V-encoded cysteine to the conserved J-encoded phenylalanine. The earlier analysis of approximately 590 of the donors excluded any sequence lacking an unambiguous match to a single V gene segment. In an earlier analysis of 500 to 750 of the donors, V segments were called functional above 56.7% productive rearrangements and were called segregating when the between-donor standard deviation exceeded 5%. To diagnose cytomegalovirus status from the catalog of TCR beta chain sequences, a statistical classification framework was built. In a later analysis, TCR nucleotide sequences were compared against IMGT/GENE-DB human TR gene sequences so that V and J genes could be assigned. A later analysis assigned CDR3 sequences and most-parsimonious VDJ recombination scenarios with the TCRdist pipeline. A later analysis defined each TCR beta chain by its CDR3 amino acid sequence plus V-gene family, and excluded reads lacking a unique V-gene family. To address suspected cross-contamination and a sequencing artifact, a later analysis removed over 500 highly shared, low-generation-probability nucleotide sequences. For each public chain, a later analysis derived a clonal expansion index from normalized ranks of inferred template counts within each repertoire. A later analysis computed generation probabilities with a VDJ recombination model fitted to out-of-frame rearrangements, and checked the results against IGoR. In a later analysis, hypergeometric tests were used to score TCR-TCR, TCR-HLA and TCR-CMV co-occurrence, with a repertoire-size bias correction applied to TCR pairs. In a later analysis, false discovery rates were estimated by permuting HLA or CMV assignments 20 times. In a later analysis, co-occurring TCRs were grouped with DBSCAN, and TCRdist sequence similarity was added when clustering was performed within HLA-allele-positive subsets. For co-occurrence clustering, repertoires with fewer than 30,000 or more than 120,000 public chains were excluded, along with roughly 5 repertoires with anomalous nucleotide sharing. In TCRdb, the immuneACCESS table is reduced to in-frame sequences with V and J assigned. These tables do not hold every clone; where another copy was compared, an unresolved V gene accounts for under half, and the others remain unexplained. Clone size and the V and J calls come from that table; the DNA yielded D and trimming. The sample table holds some 150,000 clones. 2% to 2.5% of the sample is in the top ten clones.

The sequenced sample consisted of PBMCs. Here the chain combines TRBV6-1 and TRBJ2-7, and TRBD1 matches 10 of the central bases. This clonotype originated in a woman aged 18-29 years in good health and CMV-seronegative. The CDR3: CASTVSEDRGYEQYF. The nucleotide sequence is given as TGTGCCAGCACCGTGAGTGAGGACAGGGGGTACGAGCAGTACTTC.